Listed below are T cell receptor beta chains from one sample, sequenced in a study of cytomegalovirus exposure and HLA in healthy donors. Libraries were prepared by immunoSEQ multiplex PCR; TCRdb keeps only in-frame clonotypes and omits some of them. Of about 180,000 clones in the sample, over 80% are singletons; the top ten hold approximately 1.5%. Sequenced input: PBMCs. The receptors were sampled from a man aged 40-49 years in good health and CMV-seronegative. CDR3s include the opening cysteine and the closing phenylalanine or tryptophan. The D gene is left open where the match is weak. Some rows have no size entry. The others give once, few or many, or a class for an expanded clone.

j_call | v_call | d_call | clone_size | cdr3_nt | cdr3_aa
TRBJ1-1 | TRBV6-6 | - | - | TGTGCCAGCCCGCCCGGGGGGCTCCGGGCTGAAGCTTTCTTT | CASPPGGLRAEAFF
TRBJ1-4 | TRBV19 | TRBD1 | - | TGTGCCAGTAGTGGACAGGGTTCGTATGAAAAACTGTTTTTT | CASSGQGSYEKLFF
TRBJ2-6 | TRBV27 | - | - | TGTGCCAGCACCGTTGGGCGGACCGGGACACCTGGGGCCAACGTCCTGACTTTC | CASTVGRTGTPGANVLTF
TRBJ1-1 | TRBV11-3 | - | few | TGTGCCAGCAGCTTAGTAGGGGGACGAGGGACTGAAGCTTTCTTT | CASSLVGGRGTEAFF
TRBJ2-2 | TRBV5-6 | - | - | TGTGCCAGCAGCTTCTATGACGGTCCGGGGATCCCGACCGGGGAGCTGTTTTTT | CASSFYDGPGIPTGELFF
TRBJ1-2 | TRBV2 | TRBD1 | - | TGTGCCAGCATTGGGACAGCTAACTATGGCTACACCTTC | CASIGTANYGYTF
TRBJ2-3 | TRBV4-1 | - | - | TGCGCCAGCAGCCAAACTAGCGGACAGGGCACAGATACGCAGTATTTT | CASSQTSGQGTDTQYF
TRBJ2-7 | TRBV2 | - | - | TGTGCCAGCAGTGAACAGGACTACGAGCAGTACTTC | CASSEQDYEQYF
TRBJ2-3 | TRBV2 | TRBD2 | - | TGTGCCAGCAGTCGACTCGCAGCGGGGGTTGGTACAGATACGCAGTATTTT | CASSRLAAGVGTDTQYF
TRBJ2-7 | TRBV29-1 | TRBD2 | once | TGCAGCGTTTATCTAGCGGGGGGACTCTACGAGCAGTACTTC | CSVYLAGGLYEQYF
TRBJ1-5 | TRBV6-1 | - | - | TGTGCCAGCAGTGTAACAAGCAATCAGCCCCAGCATTTT | CASSVTSNQPQHF
TRBJ1-2 | TRBV30 | - | - | TGTGCGACGAGGGGGGGGAACTATGGCTACACCTTC | CATRGGNYGYTF
TRBJ2-2 | TRBV7-3 | - | - | TGTGCCAGCAGCAGTTCCGGGACTGCCAACACCGGGGAGCTGTTTTTT | CASSSSGTANTGELFF
TRBJ2-7 | TRBV19 | TRBD1 | - | TGTGCCAGTAGGCAACCGGGACAGGCCTCCTACGAGCAGTACTTC | CASRQPGQASYEQYF
TRBJ2-2 | TRBV7-2 | TRBD2 | - | TGTGCCAGCAGCTCCAGTGGAGCGGGGGGAGCCGGGGAGCTGTTTTTT | CASSSSGAGGAGELFF
TRBJ2-7 | TRBV14 | - | once | TGTGCCAGCAGCCAAGACCGGGGATTATCCTACGAGCAGTACTTC | CASSQDRGLSYEQYF
TRBJ2-4 | TRBV7-2 | TRBD1 | - | TGTGCCAGCAGCCCAGGACAGGGGGCGAGGGCTCAGTACTTC | CASSPGQGARAQYF
TRBJ1-6 | TRBV5-1 | - | - | TGCGCCAGCAGCTCGGGGAGACTCTCCTATAATTCACCCCTCCACTTT | CASSSGRLSYNSPLHF
TRBJ1-2 | TRBV6-5 | TRBD1 | - | TGTGCCAGCGCCACAGGGGTCTCTAACTATGGCTACACCTTC | CASATGVSNYGYTF
TRBJ2-5 | TRBV19 | TRBD2 | - | TGTGCCAGTAGTCTCCGCGGGGGGGCGGAGACCCAGTACTTC | CASSLRGGAETQYF
TRBJ2-1 | TRBV2 | - | - | TGTGCCAGCAGTGAGGGGCGCGCCCCCCCGGAGCAGTTCTTC | CASSEGRAPPEQFF
TRBJ1-5 | TRBV28 | - | - | TGTGCCACCCGTCTGGGGAGGGGTCAGCCCCAGCATTTT | CATRLGRGQPQHF
TRBJ2-7 | TRBV29-1 | TRBD1 | - | TGCAGCGTTGATGGGGGACCCTACAGGGGGCTCTACGAGCAGTACTTC | CSVDGGPYRGLYEQYF
TRBJ2-7 | TRBV9 | - | - | TGTGCCAGCAGCGTAGGGAGCTACGAGCAGTACTTC | CASSVGSYEQYF
TRBJ1-5 | TRBV7-6 | - | - | TGTGCCAGCAGCTTGGCCATCTTCGGGGGTAGCAATCAGCCCCAGCATTTT | CASSLAIFGGSNQPQHF
TRBJ2-2 | TRBV7-3 | - | - | TGTGCCAGCAGCTTAGGGGGACTCGGCACCGGGGAGCTGTTTTTT | CASSLGGLGTGELFF
TRBJ2-7 | TRBV6-5 | TRBD1 | - | TGTGCCAGCAGTTACCCGGGTCGGACAGGGTACGAGCAGTACTTC | CASSYPGRTGYEQYF
TRBJ2-2 | TRBV7-2 | - | - | TGTGCCAGCACCAAAGGGGGGGCGGGCACCGGGGAGCTGTTTTTT | CASTKGGAGTGELFF
TRBJ1-3 | TRBV7-9 | - | - | TGTTCCAGCAGCTTAGGACCGGGCTCTGGAAACACCATATATTTT | CSSSLGPGSGNTIYF
TRBJ2-1 | TRBV18 | - | - | TGTGCCAGCTCACCGGGGGGTGGGGCCTACAATGAGCAGTTCTTC | CASSPGGGAYNEQFF
TRBJ2-1 | TRBV15 | - | - | TGTGCCACCAGCAGACCTAGTGGGGCGCAGACCTACAATGAGCAGTTCTTC | CATSRPSGAQTYNEQFF
TRBJ1-4 | TRBV19 | - | - | TGTGCCAGTAGTGTTGGCGGGTTACGTGGAGAAAAACTGTTTTTT | CASSVGGLRGEKLFF
TRBJ2-1 | TRBV4-3 | TRBD2 | - | TGCGCCAGCAGCCGAGCGGGGGGCACCTACAATGAGCAGTTCTTC | CASSRAGGTYNEQFF
TRBJ2-1 | TRBV4-2 | - | - | TGTGCCAGCAGCCAAGAACCCACAAGAAGGCAGTTCTTC | CASSQEPTRRQFF
TRBJ2-3 | TRBV5-5 | - | once | TGTGCCAGCAGCTTGGAACAGGTCGGGCCAGATACGCAGTATTTT | CASSLEQVGPDTQYF
TRBJ2-5 | TRBV5-1 | - | few | TGCGCCAGCAGCCCGGACAGACAAGAGACCCAGTACTTC | CASSPDRQETQYF
TRBJ1-2 | TRBV30 | TRBD1 | - | TGTGCCTGGAGTACTAGGGGGCTAAGTAACTATGGCTACACCTTC | CAWSTRGLSNYGYTF
TRBJ1-5 | TRBV28 | - | - | TGTGCCAGCAGTCCCGACAGAATCAATCAGCCCCAGCATTTT | CASSPDRINQPQHF
TRBJ2-7 | TRBV9 | - | - | TGTGCCAGCAGCCGATCCACCTCAGGCTACGAGCAGTACTTC | CASSRSTSGYEQYF
TRBJ1-1 | TRBV7-9 | - | - | TGTGCCAGCAGCCCGCGACGGGATTCCAACACTGAAGCTTTCTTT | CASSPRRDSNTEAFF
TRBJ2-7 | TRBV5-4 | - | - | TGTGCCAGCAGCTCCCTTGGAGGGGGCCTTCAGTACGAGCAGTACTTC | CASSSLGGGLQYEQYF
TRBJ2-5 | TRBV7-7 | TRBD2 | once | TGTGCTAGCAGCAAGACTAGCGGAAACCAAGAGACCCAGTACTTC | CASSKTSGNQETQYF
TRBJ1-2 | TRBV5-6 | - | few | TGTGCCAGCACCCGAGGCATCTATAACTATGGCTACACCTTC | CASTRGIYNYGYTF
TRBJ2-3 | TRBV5-4 | - | - | TGTGCCAGCAGCCCAGGTGTCGCAGATACGCAGTATTTT | CASSPGVADTQYF
TRBJ2-7 | TRBV7-3 | - | - | TGTGCCAGCAGCTTACGGCTAGTAGTCAGCTACGAGCAGTACTTC | CASSLRLVVSYEQYF
TRBJ1-4 | TRBV28 | TRBD1 | - | TGTGCCAGCAGGGGACAGGGGGCTTGGGGAAAAAAACTGTTTTTT | CASRGQGAWGKKLFF
TRBJ1-2 | TRBV5-1 | TRBD1 | - | TGCGCCAGCAGCTTGGCGACAGGGTCCTTTGGCTACACCTTC | CASSLATGSFGYTF
TRBJ2-1 | TRBV7-3 | - | - | TGTGCCAGCAGCTCAGGGCATTACAATGAGCAGTTCTTC | CASSSGHYNEQFF
TRBJ2-7 | TRBV4-2 | - | - | TGTGCCAGCAGCCAAGATTCGGTAAAGTCTCGGTACGAGCAGTACTTC | CASSQDSVKSRYEQYF
TRBJ1-3 | TRBV4-2 | TRBD1 | - | TGTGCCAGCAGCCGCCGGGACAGAGGAAACACCATATATTTT | CASSRRDRGNTIYF
TRBJ2-7 | TRBV7-2 | TRBD2 | - | TGTGCCAGCAGCCGATGGACTAGCGGGTCCTACGAGCAGTACTTC | CASSRWTSGSYEQYF
TRBJ2-5 | TRBV6-5 | - | - | TGTGCCAGCAGCGAGCCGGGAACACTAAAAGAGACCCAGTACTTC | CASSEPGTLKETQYF
TRBJ2-3 | TRBV4-3 | - | - | TGCGCCAGCAGCCAAGGGAACGGGTTCCCCTACACAGATACGCAGTATTTT | CASSQGNGFPYTDTQYF
TRBJ1-2 | TRBV5-6 | TRBD1 | - | TGTGCCAGCAGCTCGACCCGGGACAGGGTTGGAAACTATGGCTACACCTTC | CASSSTRDRVGNYGYTF
TRBJ2-7 | TRBV6-5 | - | - | TGTGCCAGCAGTTACTCGACACAATCCTACGAGCAGTACTTC | CASSYSTQSYEQYF
TRBJ1-6 | TRBV4-3 | TRBD1 | - | TGCGCCAGCAGCCACAACCACCCGACAGGGGACGGTTCCTATAATTCACCCCTCCACTTT | CASSHNHPTGDGSYNSPLHF
TRBJ2-3 | TRBV28 | - | - | TGTGCCAGCAGTTCAGACACAGATACGCAGTATTTT | CASSSDTDTQYF
TRBJ1-4 | TRBV5-1 | TRBD1 | few | TGCGCCAGCAGAATGGGGACAGGGAATGAAAAACTGTTTTTT | CASRMGTGNEKLFF
TRBJ2-2 | TRBV2 | - | few | TGTGCGAGTAAGAGGGAGAACACCGGGGAGCTGTTTTTT | CASKRENTGELFF